One sample yielded the 28 T cell receptor beta chains listed below, sequenced in a study of blood T cell repertoires in COVID-19. Repertoires were generated with immunoSEQ multiplex PCR, while TCRdb's copy carries only in-frame clones and drops some. The repertoire holds about 210,000 clones, with more than 75% as singletons. Sequencing input: peripheral blood. Source of these receptors: a woman in her 70s with COVID-19, enrolled during active disease.

The rearrangement uses TRBV7-2 and TRBJ2-5; 13 bases fit TRBD2. CDR1 and CDR2 (germline): SGHTA, FQGNSA. V trimming: 5 bases; J trimming: 5 bases; junction bases outside the gene matches: 8. The CDR3 totals 16 residues. The CDR3 DNA reads TGTGCCAGCAGCCTAGGGGGACTAGCGGGGATGGAGACCCAGTACTTC. The encoded protein is CASSLGGLAGMETQYF. Looking up the rest from reference TRBV7-2 and TRBJ2-5 gives the full variable domain: GAGVSQSPSNKVTEKGKDVELRCDPISGHTALYWYRQSLGQGLEFLIYFQGNSAPDKSGLPSDRFSAERTGGSVSTLTIQRTQQEDSAVYLCASSLGGLAGMETQYFGPGTRLLVL.

The rearrangement uses TRBV5-1 and TRBJ1-3; D possibly corresponds to TRBD1 (6 bases). Germline CDR1 reads SGHRS; CDR2 reads YFSETQ. V lost 5 bases to trimming and J lost 1 base, with 10 bases between them. This CDR3 comprises 14 residues. CDR3 amino acids: CASREQGSGNTIYF. The DNA for the CDR3 is TGCGCCAGCAGAGAGCAGGGGTCTGGAAACACCATATATTTT.

This clone appeared once. The chain is built from TRBV28 and TRBJ2-7; D perhaps matches TRBD1 (5 bases). CDR1 and CDR2 (germline): MDHEN, SYDVKM. CDR3 length equals 13 residues. Trimming removed 7 bases at V and 1 base at J, with 11 bases between. The CDR3 DNA follows: TGTGCCAGCACCCAGGGAAATTCCTACGAGCAGTACTTC. It translates to CASTQGNSYEQYF. Variable domain in full (rest from reference TRBV28 and TRBJ2-7): DVKVTQSSRYLVKRTGEKVFLECVQDMDHENMFWYRQDPGLGLRLIYFSYDVKMKEKGDIPEGYSVSREKKERFSLILESASTNQTSMYLCASTQGNSYEQYFGPGTRLTVT.

The gene calls are TRBV19 and TRBJ2-7; 9 nucleotides agree with TRBD2. The CDR3 is 20 amino acids. Germline V gene data show CDR1 as LNHDA and CDR2 as SQIVND (reference sequence). The ends lost 4 bases at V and 0 bases at J; junction bases unmatched: 19. The CDR3 DNA reads TGTGCCAGTAGTACCCCGCCCCGAGGTAGCGGGAGAGGGAGCTCCTACGAGCAGTACTTC. It yields the protein CASSTPPRGSGRGSSYEQYF.

The V call is TRBV6-5, the J call TRBJ2-7, with 8 bases lining up with TRBD1. Trimming removed 8 bases from V and 4 bases from J; junction bases left unmatched: 10. Per germline, CDR1 MNHEY and CDR2 SVGAGI. This CDR3 has 14 residues. In nucleotides, the CDR3 is TGTGCCAGCGTCCGGGCAGGGGGCTTTTACGAGCAGTACTTC. It is translated as CASVRAGGFYEQYF.

This clone was recorded a few times. The V call is TRBV28, the J call TRBJ1-2, with 11 bases aligning to TRBD1. The germline gives CDR1 MDHEN, CDR2 SYDVKM. V lost 6 bases and J lost 2; bases outside the gene matches: 8. CDR3 length: 16 residues. CDR3 bases: TGTGCCAGCAGACAATTGGACAGGGGGCAGAACTATGGCTACACCTTC. As protein: CASRQLDRGQNYGYTF.

The rearrangement uses TRBV15 and TRBJ1-1; maybe TRBD1 (5 bases). Trimming took 5 bases from V and 1 from J, leaving 14 bases between them. Germline loops: CDR1 LNHNV, CDR2 YYDKDF (reference sequence). This CDR3 is built from 15 residues. DNA for the CDR3: TGTGCCACCAGCCTGGGAGGGGCGAGGAACACTGAAGCTTTCTTT. This encodes CATSLGGARNTEAFF.

V gene TRBV18 combines with J gene TRBJ2-1; 8 bases map to TRBD1. The CDR3 covers 16 residues. The germline V gene has CDR1 KGHSH and CDR2 LQKENI. Trimming took 3 bases from V and 6 from J; bases not matched to a gene: 10. The CDR3 bases are TGTGCCAGCTCACCGGAGAACACAGGGGGGAGCAATGAGCAGTTCTTC. It is translated as CASSPENTGGSNEQFF.

The CDR3 protein is CASSAGQGYGELFF. The CDR3 region has the DNA TGTGCCAGCAGCGCGGGACAGGGATATGGGGAGCTGTTTTTT. The rearrangement uses TRBV9 and TRBJ2-2, with 9 nucleotides matching TRBD1. The CDR3 has 14 amino acids. CDR1 SGDLS and CDR2 YYNGEE come from the germline V gene. The V and J ends lost 3 bases and 8 bases, in that order; junction bases with no gene match: 5.

The chain carries TRBV6-5 and TRBJ1-5; perhaps TRBD1 as D (5 bases). The CDR3 sequence is 15 residues long. Germline V gene data show CDR1 as MNHEY and CDR2 as SVGAGI. V shed 8 bases and J shed 5 bases, with 19 bases lying between them. DNA of the CDR3: TGTGCCAGCTTTTCCTCAGGTAGGGGTGATCAGCCCCAGCATTTT. Protein sequence: CASFSSGRGDQPQHF.

J is TRBJ2-7 and V is TRBV6-2 or TRBV6-3; D possibly corresponds to TRBD2 (6 bases). This CDR3 region has 16 residues. Trimming pared 5 bases from V and 3 bases from J, leaving 20 bases between. In germline, CDR1 is MNHEY, CDR2 SVGEGT. The CDR3 DNA reads as TGTGCCAGCAGTCGCTTGGGGGGAGGACTACACTACGAGCAGTACTTC. The encoded protein is CASSRLGGGLHYEQYF.

The gene calls are TRBV28 and TRBJ1-2; 7 positions match TRBD1. Germline V lookup: CDR1 MDHEN, CDR2 SYDVKM. The CDR3 is 15 residues long. The V segment lost 6 bases and the J segment 4 bases; nucleotides outside the gene matches: 11. CDR3 DNA: TGTGCCAGCAGACTCTTCAGGACAGGCCTCTATGGCTACACCTTC. Protein product: CASRLFRTGLYGYTF.

As for this clone: The junction does not match germline at one end; this may be a read error. V is TRBV6-5 and J is TRBJ2-7; 7 bases line up with TRBD1. The CDR3 covers 13 residues. The germline CDR1 and CDR2 sequences are MNHEY and SVGAGI. The CDR3 spells CASNYGQAYEQYF. The CDR3 DNA reads TGTGCCAGCAATTACGGACAGGCCTACGAGCAGTACTTC.

This chain links TRBV11-3 with TRBJ2-3; D unresolved. This CDR3 has 14 amino acids. In germline, CDR1 is SGHNT, CDR2 YENEEA. Trimming pared 4 bases from V and 1 base from J, leaving 9 bases between. CDR3 sequence (DNA): TGTGCCAGCAGCTCACGCGAGGGCACAGATACGCAGTATTTT. Amino acids: CASSSREGTDTQYF.

This chain links TRBV3-1 (or the pseudogene TRBV3-2) with TRBJ2-5; maybe TRBD1 (7 bases). This CDR3 has 15 amino acids. V gave up 4 bases and J gave up 5 bases, with 17 bases separating them. CDR1 is LGHDT, CDR2 YNNKEL, per germline (reference sequence). CDR3 coding DNA: TGTGCCAGCAGCCCGCGGACAGGAGGGGGGGAGACCCAGTACTTC. It is translated as CASSPRTGGGETQYF.

This clone was recorded only once. This chain uses TRBV7-2 with TRBJ1-2; a weak D match, TRBD1 (5 bases). The CDR3 totals 14 residues. Germline CDR1 is SGHTA and CDR2 is FQGNSA. With 5 bases removed from V and 0 bases from J, the gap between germline ends came to 10 bases. The CDR3 spells CASSPPGANYGYTF. Here the CDR3 DNA reads TGTGCCAGCAGCCCCCCGGGGGCTAACTATGGCTACACCTTC.

The V and J genes are TRBV28 and TRBJ1-2, with TRBD1 identical over 8 bases. Trimming removed 6 bases from V and 8 bases from J; junction bases left unmatched: 5. The germline V gene has CDR1 MDHEN and CDR2 SYDVKM. The CDR3 covers 12 residues. CDR3 nucleotides: TGTGCCAGCAGCCGACAGGGGCAAGGCTACACCTTC. The encoded protein is CASSRQGQGYTF.

The rearrangement links TRBV5-6 to TRBJ1-5; TRBD1 agrees at 8 bases. Germline CDR1 is SGHDT and CDR2 is YYEEEE. There are 18 residues in the CDR3. The junction had 15 bases not matched to a gene; V was cut back by 2 bases and J by 5 bases. The CDR3 protein is CASSLLGASGGADQPQHF. The CDR3 DNA reads as TGTGCCAGCAGCTTATTAGGGGCCTCAGGGGGCGCGGATCAGCCCCAGCATTTT.

V gene TRBV27 combines with J gene TRBJ2-7; 9 nucleotides agree with TRBD1. Per the germline V gene, CDR1 is MNHEY and CDR2 is SMNVEV (reference sequence). The CDR3 runs to 15 residues. The ends lost 5 bases at V and 2 bases at J; junction bases unmatched: 7. The CDR3 DNA is TGTGCCAGCAGTCGACCGGGACAGGGCCCCTACGAGCAGTACTTC. Its protein product is CASSRPGQGPYEQYF.

This clone was observed a single time. The CDR3 region is CASSQGGRDNQPQHF. Written as DNA, the CDR3 is TGCGCCAGCAGCCAAGGAGGACGGGACAATCAGCCCCAGCATTTT. The V and J genes are TRBV4-1 and TRBJ1-5; D gene uncertain. Trimming pared 1 base from V and 3 bases from J, leaving 10 bases between. Germline CDR1 and CDR2: MGHRA and YSYEKL. This CDR3 has 15 amino acids.

DNA of the CDR3: TGCGCCAGCAGCCAAGATTGGGCCTTGGTCCAGCATTTT. It codes for CASSQDWALVQHF. J is TRBJ1-5 and V is TRBV4-1; D is undetermined. CDR1 and CDR2 (germline): MGHRA, YSYEKL. There are 13 residues in the CDR3. Deletions cut 0 bases from V and 12 bases from J, with 12 bases between.

The rearrangement links TRBV7-2 to TRBJ1-6; D remains ambiguous. CDR1 and CDR2 from the germline V gene are SGHTA and FQGNSA. V was clipped by 1 base and J by 9 bases, with 13 bases between them. This CDR3 spans 15 amino acids. CDR3 in DNA: TGTGCCAGCAGCTTAGGAGCAGGTTTAGTTTCACCCCTCCACTTT. Translating it yields CASSLGAGLVSPLHF.

This clone appeared a single time. V usage is TRBV9 and J usage is TRBJ1-1; perhaps TRBD1 as D (6 bases). The CDR3 sequence is 15 residues long. V lost 1 base and J 2 bases, leaving 12 bases between the germline ends. Germline V lookup: CDR1 SGDLS, CDR2 YYNGEE. The CDR3 region is CASSVSPGVNTEAFF. The CDR3 nucleotides read TGTGCCAGCAGCGTATCTCCAGGGGTAAACACTGAAGCTTTCTTT.

The genes are TRBV28 and TRBJ2-5, with D possibly being TRBD1 (6 bases). There are 13 residues in the CDR3. Between the trimmed V and J ends, which lost 3 bases and 4 bases, there was a span of 9 bases. Germline V gene sequence: CDR1 MDHEN, CDR2 SYDVKM. The CDR3: CASSFGQRETQYF. The CDR3 nucleotides are TGTGCCAGCAGTTTCGGACAGAGAGAGACCCAGTACTTC.

CDR3 amino acids: CASSLNGEAFF. The CDR3 nucleotides are TGTGCCAGCAGTTTAAACGGTGAAGCTTTCTTT. The chain employs TRBV27 and TRBJ1-1; D is unclear. Germline V gene data show CDR1 as MNHEY and CDR2 as SMNVEV (reference sequence). V lost 2 bases to trimming and J lost 7 bases, with 5 bases between them. The CDR3 runs 11 residues.

The CDR3 sequence is CASSLERDRGNEQYF. DNA for the CDR3: TGTGCCAGCAGCTTGGAACGGGACAGGGGGAACGAGCAGTACTTC. This sequence joins TRBV5-4 and TRBJ2-7; 11 bases map to TRBD1. With 0 bases clipped from V and 5 bases from J, the junction kept 4 bases outside the gene matches. The CDR3 extends over 15 amino acids. Germline CDR1 is SGHNT and CDR2 is YYREEE (reference sequence).

This sequence joins TRBV28 and TRBJ2-7, with TRBD1 matching 7 bases. Trimming removed 5 bases from V and 7 bases from J; junction bases left unmatched: 5. CDR1 and CDR2 from the germline V gene are MDHEN and SYDVKM. The CDR3 is made up of 12 amino acids. The CDR3 sequence: CASSATGFEQYF. In DNA, the CDR3 is TGTGCCAGCAGTGCGACAGGGTTTGAGCAGTACTTC. Combining the CDR3 with reference TRBV28 and TRBJ2-7 gives the whole variable domain DVKVTQSSRYLVKRTGEKVFLECVQDMDHENMFWYRQDPGLGLRLIYFSYDVKMKEKGDIPEGYSVSREKKERFSLILESASTNQTSMYLCASSATGFEQYFGPGTRLTVT.

This clone showed up just once. The CDR3 reads CASSQGQGVWYEQYF. The DNA of the CDR3 is TGTGCCAGCAGCCAAGGACAGGGGGTATGGTACGAGCAGTACTTC. This chain links TRBV3-1 (or the pseudogene TRBV3-2) with TRBJ2-7; 9 bases are shared with TRBD1. The CDR3 runs 15 residues. Germline V gene sequence: CDR1 LGHDT, CDR2 YNNKEL (reference sequence). V dropped 1 base and J dropped 4; count of bases not matched to a gene: 5.